What follows are 8 T cell receptor beta chains derived from one specimen sequenced in a study of T cells expressing NK-cell markers. TCRdb re-called the 5' RACE reads, yielding one record per CDR3 amino acid sequence without DNA. The listing contains about 430,000 distinct CDR3 sequences. The sequencing sample was made of blood T cells: a sorted CD56 or NKG2C T cell subset, CD4+ or CD8+ T cells, or bulk PBMC T cells (not recorded which). Every receptor here comes from a woman aged 45-60 years in good health.

This rearrangement joins TRBV9 to TRBJ1-1. CDR1 is SGDLS and CDR2 is YYNGEE in the germline V gene. The CDR3 extends over 14 amino acids. CDR3: CASSVSVGNTEAFF. Looking up the rest from reference TRBV9 and TRBJ1-1 gives the full variable domain: DSGVTQTPKHLITATGQRVTLRCSPRSGDLSVYWYQQSLDQGLQFLIQYYNGEERAKGNILERFSAQQFPDLHSELNLSSLELGDSALYFCASSVSVGNTEAFFGQGTRLTVV.

The chain couples TRBV20-1 to TRBJ2-1; TCRdb's D gene call, TRBD2, goes unchecked for lack of DNA. Germline assignment: CDR1 DFQATT and CDR2 SNEGSKA (reference sequence). This CDR3 is built from 15 residues. The CDR3 sequence: CSARGLAGGGLEQFF.

This chain links TRBV10-3 with TRBJ2-1. This CDR3 comprises 13 residues. Per germline, CDR1 ENHRY and CDR2 SYGVKD. The CDR3 is CAIRSPVYNEQFF.

The CDR3 region is CASSLTHLGGAALNTQYF. The chain employs TRBV5-1 and TRBJ2-3; TCRdb lists TRBD2, though no DNA is available to test this call. The germline V gene has CDR1 SGHRS and CDR2 YFSETQ. This CDR3 contains 18 residues.

The CDR3: CASSGWGRTNEQFF. V usage is TRBV5-6 and J usage is TRBJ2-1; TCRdb outputs TRBD1, but without DNA this stays unchecked. Looked up from germline, CDR1 is SGHDT and CDR2 is YYEEEE. The CDR3 sequence is 14 residues long. Together with reference TRBV5-6 and TRBJ2-1, the CDR3 gives the full variable domain: DAGVTQSPTHLIKTRGQQVTLRCSPKSGHDTVSWYQQALGQGPQFIFQYYEEEERQRGNFPDRFSGHQFPNYSSELNVNALLLGDSALYLCASSGWGRTNEQFFGPGTRLTVL.

The rearrangement uses TRBV5-1 and TRBJ2-5; there is no DNA to check the TCRdb D call of TRBD1. Per the germline V gene, CDR1 is SGHRS and CDR2 is YFSETQ. This CDR3 contains 13 residues. This chain's CDR3 is CASSLGRPETQYF.

The gene calls are TRBV4-1 and TRBJ2-1. The CDR3 runs 18 residues. Germline lookup yields CDR1 MGHRA and CDR2 YSYEKL. This chain's CDR3 is CASSQDFGGRGSYNEQFF.

The rearrangement links TRBV10-3 to TRBJ1-5. CDR3 size: 13 residues. CDR1 is ENHRY and CDR2 is SYGVKD in the germline V gene. The CDR3 sequence is CAISESDGQPQHF.